The T cell receptor beta chain under discussion was sequenced for a study of siplizumab effects on memory and regulatory T cells. Study findings and constraints: Assignment of a naive or memory phenotype failed for roughly 75-95% of the proliferating CD4+ or CD8+ clones. There appeared to be greater diversity in naive T cells than in memory cells, and naive T cells seemed major contributors to the alloresponse.

TCRdb's copy holds only in-frame clones and misses some; the assay was immunoSEQ multiplex PCR. The sample has about 100,000 clones, more than 85% seen once; the top ten hold 0.14% to 0.15%. Germline CDR1 is LGHNT and CDR2 is FRNRAP. The V end was cut by 1 base, the J end by 8 bases, with 6 bases between. The CDR3 covers 13 residues. In the case of this clone: As yet, its antigen is unknown.

V is TRBV12-5 and J is TRBJ1-6; D uncertain. This clonotype was obtained from a human donor in good health. Sample: CD4+ T cells sorted from blood. The chain's CDR3 is CASGLDRYSPLHF. The CDR3 DNA reads as TGTGCTAGTGGTTTGGACCGTTATTCACCCCTCCACTTT.